The 11 T cell receptor beta chains given below trace back to one sample, sequenced in a study of T cells after yellow fever vaccination. TCRdb itself ran the 5' RACE reads through MiXCR, one entry per CDR3 protein. The table has about 240,000 distinct CDR3 sequences, less than 9% seen once. Sequencing used CD4+ T cells sorted from PBMCs, obtained 15 days after the yellow fever booster vaccination. All receptors come from a man younger than 45 who received the YFV17D yellow fever vaccine.

This clonotype was seen repeatedly, ten times or more. The rearrangement links TRBV5-1 to TRBJ2-5; possibly TRBD2 for D (5 bases). This CDR3 is 14 amino acids long. From germline, CDR1 is SGHRS and CDR2 YFSETQ. Trimming cost V 8 bases and J 3 bases, with 17 bases left between them. The chain's CDR3 is CASRLGGLEETQYF. CDR3 DNA: TGCGCCAGTCGACTCGGAGGTTTAGAAGAGACCCAGTACTTC.

This clonotype was recorded at least ten times. The V gene is TRBV20-1, the J gene TRBJ2-6; no clear D. Per germline, CDR1 DFQATT and CDR2 SNEGSKA (reference sequence). The CDR3 runs to 14 residues. V lost 2 bases to trimming and J lost 4 bases, with 9 bases between them. The CDR3 region has the DNA TGCAGTGCTAGAAGTGGGCGAGGGGCCAACGTCCTGACTTTC. Translated: CSARSGRGANVLTF.

This clonotype was observed many times. The V gene is TRBV5-6, the J gene TRBJ2-3, with 12 nucleotides matching TRBD2. The ends lost 4 bases at V and 2 bases at J; junction bases unmatched: 5. The CDR3 runs 16 residues. Germline CDR1 is SGHDT and CDR2 is YYEEEE. The CDR3 region is CASSLGLAGPTDTQYF. CDR3 DNA sequence: TGTGCCAGCAGCCTCGGACTAGCGGGACCCACAGATACGCAGTATTTT.

This clonotype occurred many times. This sequence joins TRBV4-2 and TRBJ1-5; no reliable D call. This CDR3 has 13 amino acids. V gave up 1 base and J gave up 5 bases, with 6 bases separating them. In germline, CDR1 is LGHNA, CDR2 YNFKEQ. This CDR3 is CASSQGSDQPQHF. In DNA, the CDR3 is TGTGCCAGCAGCCAAGGGTCAGATCAGCCCCAGCATTTT.

The rearrangement uses TRBV20-1 and TRBJ1-5; D is unresolved. In germline, CDR1 is DFQATT, CDR2 SNEGSKA (reference sequence). The CDR3 extends over 18 amino acids. V was shortened by 0 bases and J by 0 bases, with 18 bases between the two germline ends. CDR3 residues: CSAREGRAGEYSNQPQHF. In nucleotides, the CDR3 is TGCAGTGCTAGAGAGGGAAGGGCCGGAGAGTATAGCAATCAGCCCCAGCATTTT.

This clonotype has just a few counts. The chain joins TRBV10-3 to TRBJ2-1, with D possibly matching TRBD1 (6 bases). The CDR3 is 14 amino acids. Germline CDR1 and CDR2: ENHRY and SYGVKD. Trimming left V 2 bases short and J 5 bases short, with 10 bases between. The CDR3 bases are TGTGCCATCAGTGAGGGGGGACAAAACAATGAGCAGTTCTTC. Its translation: CAISEGGQNNEQFF.

V and J are TRBV28 and TRBJ2-2, with TRBD2 matching over 8 bases. The germline V gene encodes CDR1 MDHEN and CDR2 SYDVKM. This CDR3 region has 15 residues. After removal of 8 bases from V and 0 bases from J, the junction contained 5 bases not matched to a gene. The CDR3, as DNA: TGTGCCAGCGCTCCAGCGGGGGCGAACACCGGGGAGCTGTTTTTT. This sequence encodes CASAPAGANTGELFF.

This clonotype has a handful of counts. The rearrangement links TRBV5-5 to TRBJ1-1; a weak D match, TRBD1 (5 bases). V gave up 4 bases and J gave up 0 bases, with 10 bases separating them. This CDR3 spans 14 amino acids. The germline V gene has CDR1 SGHKS and CDR2 YYEKEE (reference sequence). The CDR3 loop reads CASSQTDLNTEAFF. The CDR3 region has the DNA TGTGCCAGCAGCCAGACAGATCTGAACACTGAAGCTTTCTTT.

This chain connects TRBV4-3 to TRBJ2-1, with 7 bases matching TRBD2. Germline-derived CDR1 and CDR2 are LGHNA and YSLEER. The CDR3 has 15 residues. V was pared by 5 bases and J by 0 bases, with 4 bases of the junction left unmatched. The CDR3, as DNA: TGCGCCAGCAGCAATCAGCGGGACTCCTACAATGAGCAGTTCTTC. Translation gives CASSNQRDSYNEQFF.

The chain couples TRBV18 to TRBJ2-7; no firm D call. The V gene's germline CDR1 is KGHSH and CDR2 LQKENI. Trimming took off 4 bases at V and 3 bases at J, with 13 bases between the two ends. There are 14 residues in the CDR3. The CDR3 protein is CASSLRTEGYEQYF. The CDR3 DNA follows: TGTGCCAGCTCACTAAGGACGGAAGGCTACGAGCAGTACTTC. Full variable domain (rest looked up from reference TRBV18 and TRBJ2-7): NAGVMQNPRHLVRRRGQEARLRCSPMKGHSHVYWYRQLPEEGLKFMVYLQKENIIDESGMPKERFSAEFPKEGPSILRIQQVVRGDSAAYFCASSLRTEGYEQYFGPGTRLTVT.

This clonotype showed up just a few times. The J gene is TRBJ1-6, the V gene TRBV6-5; D is unclear. The V end lost 0 bases, the J end lost 8 bases, and 11 bases lay between the germline ends. Germline V CDR1 and CDR2: MNHEY, SVGAGI. The CDR3 is 15 amino acids. DNA of the CDR3: TGTGCCAGCAGTTACTCTTCGCAGGTTGATTCACCCCTCCACTTT. Its translation is CASSYSSQVDSPLHF.